These T cell receptor beta chains were read from a single sample in a study of cytomegalovirus exposure and HLA in healthy donors. TCRdb's table, derived via immunoSEQ multiplex PCR, lists solely in-frame clones and lacks some. This repertoire shows around 100,000 clones, almost 70% found once; its top ten account for 8.7%. Sequenced: PBMCs. Receptor source: a man aged 30 to 45 in good health and CMV-seropositive. CDR3s include the opening cysteine and the closing phenylalanine or tryptophan. Each record gives: J gene, V gene, clone size, D gene, CDR3 protein, CDR3 DNA. D genes are given only for firm matches. Clone size is given for some rows only: seen once, a few or many times, or a class if the clone is expanded.

J gene: TRBJ2-7; V gene: TRBV6-1; clone size: .; D gene: .; CDR3 protein: CASSEYPGDSYEQYF; CDR3 DNA: TGTGCCAGCAGTGAATACCCGGGGGACTCCTACGAGCAGTACTTC
J gene: TRBJ1-6; V gene: TRBV5-4; clone size: .; D gene: .; CDR3 protein: CASSLDKPRQTDNSPLHF; CDR3 DNA: TGTGCCAGCAGCTTGGACAAACCTAGACAGACAGATAATTCACCCCTCCACTTT
J gene: TRBJ1-3; V gene: TRBV19; clone size: .; D gene: TRBD1; CDR3 protein: CASTLDRDSGNTIYF; CDR3 DNA: TGTGCCAGTACCCTAGACAGGGATTCTGGAAACACCATATATTTT
J gene: TRBJ1-1; V gene: TRBV19; clone size: .; D gene: .; CDR3 protein: CASSIRSPRATEAFF; CDR3 DNA: TGTGCCAGTAGTATCCGGTCCCCGCGGGCCACTGAAGCTTTCTTT
J gene: TRBJ1-1; V gene: TRBV11-2; clone size: once; D gene: .; CDR3 protein: CASTSPGVTNTEAFF; CDR3 DNA: TGTGCCAGCACCTCCCCAGGTGTGACAAACACTGAAGCTTTCTTT
J gene: TRBJ2-2; V gene: TRBV27; clone size: .; D gene: .; CDR3 protein: CASSGGVNTGELFF; CDR3 DNA: TGTGCCAGCAGTGGTGGAGTGAACACCGGGGAGCTGTTTTTT
J gene: TRBJ2-7; V gene: TRBV18; clone size: .; D gene: .; CDR3 protein: CASSPGAYEQYF; CDR3 DNA: TGTGCCAGCTCACCAGGAGCGTACGAGCAGTACTTC
J gene: TRBJ2-3; V gene: TRBV5-4; clone size: .; D gene: .; CDR3 protein: CASSLNSVHTDTQYF; CDR3 DNA: TGTGCCAGCAGCTTGAATTCGGTCCACACAGATACGCAGTATTTT
J gene: TRBJ2-7; V gene: TRBV27; clone size: .; D gene: .; CDR3 protein: CASSFGGGPYEQYF; CDR3 DNA: TGTGCCAGCAGTTTTGGGGGGGGCCCCTACGAGCAGTACTTC
J gene: TRBJ1-2; V gene: TRBV2; clone size: .; D gene: .; CDR3 protein: CASRGGAYGYTF; CDR3 DNA: TGTGCCAGCAGGGGGGGGGCCTATGGCTACACCTTC
J gene: TRBJ2-3; V gene: TRBV9; clone size: .; D gene: TRBD2; CDR3 protein: CASSLLAGPADTQYF; CDR3 DNA: TGTGCCAGCAGCCTACTAGCGGGGCCCGCAGATACGCAGTATTTT
J gene: TRBJ2-1; V gene: TRBV6-1; clone size: .; D gene: TRBD2; CDR3 protein: CASRGLAGTNEQFF; CDR3 DNA: TGTGCCAGCCGCGGACTAGCGGGTACGAATGAGCAGTTCTTC
J gene: TRBJ1-2; V gene: TRBV5-1; clone size: .; D gene: .; CDR3 protein: CASSLEAGAYGYTF; CDR3 DNA: TGCGCCAGCAGCTTGGAGGCAGGGGCGTATGGCTACACCTTC
J gene: TRBJ2-1; V gene: TRBV10-2; clone size: .; D gene: TRBD2; CDR3 protein: CASQGLDDYYNEQFF; CDR3 DNA: TGCGCCAGCCAGGGACTAGACGACTACTACAATGAGCAGTTCTTC
J gene: TRBJ1-2; V gene: TRBV29-1; clone size: once; D gene: TRBD1; CDR3 protein: CSVGTGRNYGYTF; CDR3 DNA: TGCAGCGTCGGGACAGGTCGCAACTATGGCTACACCTTC
J gene: TRBJ2-5; V gene: TRBV27; clone size: .; D gene: .; CDR3 protein: CASSHPRETQYF; CDR3 DNA: TGTGCCAGCAGTCACCCACGGGAGACCCAGTACTTC
J gene: TRBJ1-5; V gene: TRBV12-5; clone size: .; D gene: TRBD1; CDR3 protein: CASGLIFAGQGNQPQHF; CDR3 DNA: TGTGCTAGTGGTCTAATTTTTGCGGGACAGGGCAATCAGCCCCAGCATTTT
J gene: TRBJ1-2; V gene: TRBV27; clone size: .; D gene: TRBD1; CDR3 protein: CASGRQGIYGYTF; CDR3 DNA: TGTGCCAGCGGGAGACAGGGAATCTATGGCTACACCTTC
J gene: TRBJ1-6; V gene: TRBV5-5; clone size: .; D gene: .; CDR3 protein: CASSPGTNNSPLHF; CDR3 DNA: TGTGCCAGCAGCCCCGGGACAAATAATTCACCCCTCCACTTT
J gene: TRBJ1-2; V gene: TRBV18; clone size: .; D gene: TRBD1; CDR3 protein: CASSPPGQIGYTF; CDR3 DNA: TGTGCCAGCTCACCACCGGGACAGATTGGCTACACCTTC
J gene: TRBJ1-3; V gene: TRBV18; clone size: .; D gene: .; CDR3 protein: CASSQSQGSGNTIYF; CDR3 DNA: TGTGCCAGCTCACAATCACAGGGCTCTGGAAACACCATATATTTT
J gene: TRBJ2-3; V gene: TRBV4-3; clone size: few; D gene: TRBD2; CDR3 protein: CASSQGVAAGGGTDTQYF; CDR3 DNA: TGCGCCAGCAGCCAAGGGGTCGCTGCGGGAGGAGGGACAGATACGCAGTATTTT